These T cell receptor beta chains were read from a single sample in a study of T cell responses to AZD1222 COVID-19 vaccine. The protocol was immunoSEQ multiplex PCR, while the TCRdb copy is restricted to in-frame clones and leaves out a portion. This sample carries 150,000 to 200,000 clones, roughly 87% of them seen once, and the ten largest clones take approximately 2.5%. Sequencing was performed on peripheral blood, taken on day 0 of AZD1222 vaccination. All receptors derive from an adult in good health. CDR3s leave out the opening cysteine and the closing phenylalanine or tryptophan. The D gene is left open where the match is weak.

TRBV4-2 | TRBD2 | ASSQVVAGGAETQY
TRBV18 | - | ASSAPTRKTQY
TRBV7-9 | - | ASSLGTQETQY
TRBV9 | - | ASSVREAVSYNEQF
TRBV7-3 | TRBD2 | ASSDTSATDTQY
TRBV19 | - | ASSIEAGRTSTDTQY
TRBV28 | - | ASSFPWTEYNSPLH
TRBV9 | - | ASSVDRSAGAF
TRBV11-2 | TRBD1 | ASSPQTGGFYEQY
TRBV3-1/TRBV3-2 | - | ASSPRRRPTNEKLF
TRBV18 | - | ASSPPLDSPRVDTQY